The present TCR beta chain was sequenced within a study of naive and memory T cell subsets. The study, taken as a whole, reports: No ground truth validated the naive and memory repertoire findings. Between naive and memory subsets, TCR abundance power law exponents differed. Especially in CD8 cells, naive repertoires contained a few larger clonotypes, possibly CD45RA-re-expressing memory cells.

An equimolar mix of two oligonucleotides served as the beta constant-region primer for TRBC1 and TRBC2. Four rounds of PCR amplified the ligated cDNA using nested alpha and beta constant-region primers plus SP2. TCRdb recomputed calls from the UMI-ligation and nested PCR reads with MiXCR, one row per CDR3 protein. The sample lists approximately 150,000 distinct CDR3 sequences, 22% occurring once. Four subsets defined by CD45RA and CD27 were sorted after CD3, CD4, CD8 and live/dead staining. Details on this clonotype: Its specificity is not known. A junction boundary mismatches the germline segment, possibly from a read error.

This CDR3 region has 15 residues. CDR1 is SGHTA, CDR2 FQGTGA, per germline. The chain recombines TRBV7-3 with TRBJ2-3; TRBD2 matches 7 bases. The sequenced sample consisted of naive CD4+ T cells from blood. The clonotype comes from a human donor in good health. The CDR3 is CASSVRGLSTNTQYF. The CDR3 DNA sequence: TGTGCCAGCAGCGTCCGGGGACTAAGCACAAATACGCAGTATTTT.